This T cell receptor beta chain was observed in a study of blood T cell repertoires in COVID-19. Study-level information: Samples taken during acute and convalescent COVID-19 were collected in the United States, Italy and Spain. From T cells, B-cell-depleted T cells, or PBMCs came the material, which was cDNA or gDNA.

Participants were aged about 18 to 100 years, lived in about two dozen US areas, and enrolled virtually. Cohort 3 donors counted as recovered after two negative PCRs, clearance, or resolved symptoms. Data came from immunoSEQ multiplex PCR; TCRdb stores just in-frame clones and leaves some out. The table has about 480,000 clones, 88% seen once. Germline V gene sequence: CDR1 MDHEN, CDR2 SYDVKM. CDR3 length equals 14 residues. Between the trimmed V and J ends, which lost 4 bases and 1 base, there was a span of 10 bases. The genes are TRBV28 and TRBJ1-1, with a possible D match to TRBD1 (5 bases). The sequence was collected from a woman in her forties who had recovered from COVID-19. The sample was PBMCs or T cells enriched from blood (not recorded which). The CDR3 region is CASSSDKPNTEAFF. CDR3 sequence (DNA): TGTGCCAGCAGTTCGGACAAACCGAACACTGAAGCTTTCTTT.